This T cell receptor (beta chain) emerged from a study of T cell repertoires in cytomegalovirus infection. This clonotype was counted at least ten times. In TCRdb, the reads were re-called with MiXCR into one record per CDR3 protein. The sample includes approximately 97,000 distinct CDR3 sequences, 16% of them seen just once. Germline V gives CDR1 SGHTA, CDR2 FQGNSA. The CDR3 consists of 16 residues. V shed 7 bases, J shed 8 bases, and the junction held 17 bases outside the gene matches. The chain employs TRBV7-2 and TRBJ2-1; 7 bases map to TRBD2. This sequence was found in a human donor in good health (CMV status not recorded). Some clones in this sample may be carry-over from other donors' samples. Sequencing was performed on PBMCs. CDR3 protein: CASIATRSGVYDEQFF. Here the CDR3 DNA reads TGTGCCAGCATCGCCACGCGGAGCGGGGTTTACGATGAGCAGTTCTTC.